This T cell receptor beta chain was sequenced during a study of blood T cell repertoires in COVID-19. Overall study context: Whether acute or convalescent, the COVID-19 samples came from the United States, Italy and Spain.

In the original analysis: Amplification from reference gene primers served as the basis for estimated nucleated cell counts. Sequencing was performed with immunoSEQ multiplex PCR; in TCRdb, only in-frame clones are kept and a portion is missing. V, J and clone size are taken as reported in that table, and D and trimming were inferred from the DNA itself. There are approximately 28,000 clones in the sample; around 92% occur only once, and 0.83% lies in the top ten. In its sample, this clone was seen once. This CDR3 has 13 amino acids. Germline CDR1 reads SGHTA; CDR2 reads FQGNSA. The V and J ends lost 3 bases and 8 bases respectively, with 11 bases between them. Enrollment of patients from Seattle took place during active infection, with longitudinal follow-up.

The chain recombines TRBV7-2 with TRBJ2-1; tentative D call: TRBD2 (6 bases). Material for sequencing was peripheral blood. This TCR came from a woman in her 70s with COVID-19, enrolled during active disease. CDR3 protein: CASSFVGSDEQFF. The CDR3 DNA follows: TGTGCCAGCAGCTTTGTCGGGAGCGATGAGCAGTTCTTC.